The 3 T cell receptor beta chains presented below share a single source sample, sequenced in a study of blood T cell repertoires in COVID-19. TCRdb keeps only in-frame clones here, not all; method: immunoSEQ multiplex PCR. The sample records some 370,000 clones, around 90% being singletons. Sample: peripheral blood. Receptors originate from a man in his forties with acute or convalescent COVID-19.

This clone was seen once. V gene TRBV29-1 combines with J gene TRBJ2-1; 7 nucleotides line up with TRBD2. This CDR3 has 13 amino acids. Germline CDR1 is SQVTM and CDR2 is ANQGSEA. Losses at the gene ends were 4 bases for V and 10 bases for J; bases not matched to a gene: 10. CDR3 region: CSVGVAGPREQFF. The DNA of the CDR3 is TGCAGCGTTGGGGTAGCGGGCCCACGGGAGCAGTTCTTC.

The chain links TRBV7-2 to TRBJ2-7, with TRBD2 as a possible D gene (5 bases). This CDR3 is 13 amino acids long. CDR1 SGHTA and CDR2 FQGNSA come from the germline V gene. Trimming left V 3 bases short and J 5 bases short, with 11 bases between. CDR3 protein: CASSLRAYDEQYF. As DNA, the CDR3 is TGTGCCAGCAGCTTGAGGGCTTACGACGAGCAGTACTTC. The full variable domain, with the rest looked up from reference TRBV7-2 and TRBJ2-7, is GAGVSQSPSNKVTEKGKDVELRCDPISGHTALYWYRQSLGQGLEFLIYFQGNSAPDKSGLPSDRFSAERTGGSVSTLTIQRTQQEDSAVYLCASSLRAYDEQYFGPGTRLTVT.

The chain recombines TRBV5-4 with TRBJ1-1, with TRBD1 identical over 8 bases. This CDR3 contains 15 residues. Germline V gives CDR1 SGHNT, CDR2 YYREEE (reference sequence). Trimming took 0 bases from V and 2 from J; bases not matched to a gene: 3. In DNA form, the CDR3 reads TGTGCCAGCAGCTTGGGGACAGGGACAAACACTGAAGCTTTCTTT. It is translated as CASSLGTGTNTEAFF.